Sequencing of this T cell receptor beta chain was carried out in a study of CXCR3-negative and CXCR3-positive naive CD8 T cells. Study at large: Roughly 140 million TRB reads in total, about 1.5 +/- 0.3 million per library. General observations from the study: Sequencing showed both naive subsets with comparably high diversity, and memory CD8+ cells much lower. Both naive subsets, CXCR3-negative and CXCR3-positive, displayed similar TRBV-TRBJ usage, unlike memory cells.

The method, 5' RACE with UMI labels, was used to prepare the TRB cDNA libraries. TCRdb reprocessed the 5' RACE reads and keeps a single row for each CDR3 protein, giving no DNA. This table lists tens of thousands of distinct CDR3 sequences. A remark on this clonotype: The antigen remains undetermined.

Sequencing was carried out using memory CD8+ T cells from blood. The sequence derives from a human donor in good health. Some clones in this sample may be carry-over from other donors' samples.

CDR3 region: CASSLPPGTGRVTEAFF. This rearrangement joins TRBV9 to TRBJ1-1; there is no DNA to check the TCRdb D call of TRBD1. This CDR3 has 17 residues. Germline V CDR1 and CDR2: SGDLS, YYNGEE.